The 23 T cell receptor beta chains presented below share a single source sample, sequenced in a study of cytomegalovirus exposure and HLA in healthy donors. PCR employed 60 Vbeta and 13 Jbeta primers. TCRdb's table, derived via immunoSEQ multiplex PCR, lists solely in-frame clones and lacks some. The table shows about 270,000 clones, with about 75% occurring only once. Sample: PBMCs. These receptors were obtained from a female donor in good health and CMV-seronegative.

The chain has TRBV4-1 and TRBJ2-5; 7 nucleotides line up with TRBD1. The assigned J gene may be wrong: the sequence end matches TRBJ2-7 better. CDR1 is MGHRA, CDR2 YSYEKL, per germline. The CDR3 spans 14 residues. CDR3 residues: CASSQGQGSYEQYF. CDR3 nucleotide sequence: TGCGCCAGCAGCCAAGGACAGGGCTCCTACGAGCAGTACTTC.

This clone was observed a single time. The J gene is TRBJ2-5, the V gene TRBV20-1; 7 bases are a match to TRBD1. The better agreement between TRBJ2-7 and the DNA end casts doubt on the J call. The CDR3 totals 11 residues. Looked up from germline, CDR1 is DFQATT and CDR2 is SNEGSKA (reference sequence). CDR3 sequence: CSAGDSYEQYF. CDR3 in DNA: TGCAGTGCTGGGGACAGCTACGAGCAGTACTTC.

This chain joins TRBV5-1 and TRBJ2-3; D gene uncertain. Per germline, CDR1 SGHRS and CDR2 YFSETQ. The CDR3 runs to 15 residues. Trimming pared 0 bases from V and 2 bases from J, leaving 10 bases between. CDR3 nucleotide sequence: TGCGCCAGCAGCTTGGTGGGCGCTTACACAGATACGCAGTATTTT. Encoded protein: CASSLVGAYTDTQYF.

The CDR3 DNA is TGTGCCAGCAGCTTTGGCGGGCAAGATACGCAGTATTTT. Amino acids: CASSFGGQDTQYF. The chain carries TRBV11-2 and TRBJ2-3; D might be TRBD2 (5 bases). The CDR3 spans 13 residues. The germline gives CDR1 SGHAT, CDR2 FQNNGV. V was shortened by 3 bases and J by 5 bases, with 9 bases between the two germline ends. Complete variable domain (other parts from reference TRBV11-2 and TRBJ2-3): EAGVAQSPRYKIIEKRQSVAFWCNPISGHATLYWYQQILGQGPKLLIQFQNNGVVDDSQLPKDRFSAERLKGVDSTLKIQPAKLEDSAVYLCASSFGGQDTQYFGPGTRLTVL.

This clone was recorded a few times. At the DNA level, this CDR3 is encoded by other sequences in the same sample as well. This chain joins TRBV7-9 and TRBJ1-2, with a weak D call TRBD1 (5 bases). Germline lookup yields CDR1 SEHNR and CDR2 FQNEAQ (reference sequence). This CDR3 comprises 13 residues. Between the trimmed V and J ends, which lost 1 base and 4 bases, there was a span of 7 bases. The CDR3 reads CASSLGQSYGYTF. The CDR3 DNA is TGTGCCAGCAGCTTAGGACAGAGCTATGGCTACACCTTC.

J is TRBJ1-1 and V is TRBV7-8, with 7 positions matching TRBD1. J gave up 0 bases and V 5 bases, and 9 bases lay outside the gene matches. Germline CDR1 reads SGHVS; CDR2 reads FQNEAQ. The CDR3 spans 16 residues. This CDR3 reads CASSPRQGVMNTEAFF. CDR3 DNA sequence: TGTGCCAGCAGCCCCCGACAGGGAGTGATGAACACTGAAGCTTTCTTT.

The chain carries TRBV27 and TRBJ1-1; D ambiguous. This CDR3 contains 14 residues. V shed 0 bases and J shed 8 bases, with 13 bases lying between them. CDR1 and CDR2 from the germline V gene are MNHEY and SMNVEV (reference sequence). The CDR3 DNA follows: TGTGCCAGCAGTTTATCCTTTAACATCTTCGAAGCTTTCTTT. Residues: CASSLSFNIFEAFF.

This clone was observed a few times. The chain links TRBV6-7 to TRBJ2-7; D uncertain. TRBV6-7 is labeled an ORF, and its function is uncertain. This CDR3 has 13 amino acids. Trimming shortened V by 2 bases and J by 3 bases, and 8 bases separated the two germline ends. The CDR3 region has the DNA TGTGCCAGCAGTTACATGGCCCACTACGAGCAGTACTTC. Its protein product is CASSYMAHYEQYF.

The chain joins TRBV5-6 to TRBJ2-3; 12 bases line up with TRBD2. CDR1 and CDR2 (germline): SGHDT, YYEEEE. V was clipped by 0 bases and J by 6 bases; unmatched bases: 2. The CDR3 has 15 amino acids. The CDR3 bases are TGTGCCAGCAGCTTGGGACTAGCGGGAGCTGATACGCAGTATTTT. Translated: CASSLGLAGADTQYF.

The chain links TRBV27 to TRBJ2-1; 11 bases are a match to TRBD2. With 6 bases clipped from V and 0 bases from J, the junction kept 4 bases outside the gene matches. CDR3 length: 16 residues. Germline V CDR1 and CDR2: MNHEY, SMNVEV (reference sequence). CDR3 nucleotide sequence: TGTGCCAGCAGCGATCTAGCGGGAGGCTCCTACAATGAGCAGTTCTTC. This gives the protein CASSDLAGGSYNEQFF.

The chain carries TRBV7-9 and TRBJ2-5; 12 bases agree with TRBD2. With V trimmed by 4 bases and J by 2 bases, 2 bases remained unmatched. The germline V gene has CDR1 SEHNR and CDR2 FQNEAQ (reference sequence). The CDR3 consists of 15 residues. CDR3 nucleotides: TGTGCCAGCAGCTCTAGCGGGAGGGGACAAGAGACCCAGTACTTC. It encodes CASSSSGRGQETQYF.

The rearrangement links TRBV7-6 to TRBJ2-7, with TRBD2 matching 10 bases. The germline V gene has CDR1 SGHVS and CDR2 FNYEAQ. The J segment lost 2 bases and the V segment lost 5 bases, leaving 6 bases of the junction unmatched. The CDR3 extends over 15 amino acids. DNA for the CDR3: TGTGCCAGCAGCGCCTCTAGCGGGAGCCCCTACGAGCAGTACTTC. This sequence encodes CASSASSGSPYEQYF.

V and J are TRBV5-6 and TRBJ2-5; the D gene is possibly TRBD1 (6 bases). The J call may be incorrect, as the DNA end agrees better with TRBJ2-7. Germline assignment: CDR1 SGHDT and CDR2 YYEEEE. This CDR3 is 15 amino acids long. CDR3: CASGRQVLYADEQYF. The CDR3 DNA reads as TGTGCCAGCGGGCGACAGGTGCTTTATGCTGACGAGCAGTACTTC.

This sequence joins TRBV6-4 and TRBJ2-1, with 7 nucleotides matching TRBD2. CDR3 length: 16 residues. Germline V gene lookup returns CDR1 MRHNA and CDR2 SNTAGT. The J segment lost 3 bases and the V segment lost 5 bases, leaving 10 bases of the junction unmatched. Here the CDR3 reads CASSLQPGLHYNEQFF. The CDR3 DNA is TGTGCCAGCAGTTTGCAACCGGGACTACACTACAATGAGCAGTTCTTC.

This rearrangement joins TRBV30 to TRBJ1-2; the D gene is possibly TRBD1 (5 bases). This CDR3 spans 15 amino acids. V was pared by 0 bases and J by 8 bases, with 19 bases between. Germline V gene sequence: CDR1 GTSNPN, CDR2 SVGIG (reference sequence). CDR3 bases: TGTGCCTGGAGTGTAGGGGCGGGAGTCTACCGGGGCTACACCTTC. Encoded protein: CAWSVGAGVYRGYTF.

The chain is built from TRBV7-3 and TRBJ2-4; 8 bases line up with TRBD1. V lost 4 bases and J lost 9; bases outside the gene matches: 11. Per germline, CDR1 SGHTA and CDR2 FQGTGA. The CDR3 extends over 15 amino acids. The CDR3 bases are TGTGCCAGCAGCTCTAAATCCGACAGGGGTGGCATTCAGTACTTC. It yields the protein CASSSKSDRGGIQYF.

The chain couples TRBV10-3 to TRBJ1-2; no firm D call. This CDR3 spans 17 amino acids. With 7 bases removed from V and 1 base from J, the gap between germline ends came to 22 bases. Germline CDR1 and CDR2: ENHRY and SYGVKD. The CDR3 region is CAITLMASLPLNYGYTF. CDR3 nucleotide sequence: TGTGCCATCACCCTGATGGCTTCCCTTCCTCTTAACTATGGCTACACCTTC.

The rearrangement joins TRBV7-6 to TRBJ1-5; perhaps TRBD1 as D (5 bases). Germline CDR1 is SGHVS and CDR2 is FNYEAQ. The CDR3 runs to 16 residues. V shed 5 bases and J shed 2 bases, with 16 bases lying between them. The CDR3 protein is CASSPQVGQGNQPQHF. The CDR3 DNA reads TGTGCCAGCAGCCCGCAGGTGGGGCAAGGCAATCAGCCCCAGCATTTT.

The rearrangement joins TRBV7-9 to TRBJ2-5; D ambiguous. Trimming cost V 3 bases and J 4 bases, with 3 bases left between them. The CDR3 loop spans 11 amino acids. The germline CDR1 and CDR2 sequences are SEHNR and FQNEAQ (reference sequence). The CDR3 bases are TGTGCCAGCAGCTTGGCAGAGACCCAGTACTTC. As protein: CASSLAETQYF.

Only a few counts were recorded for this clone. The chain uses TRBV7-3 and TRBJ2-1; 7 nucleotides line up with TRBD2. CDR3 size: 16 residues. Trimming removed 3 bases from V and 0 bases from J; junction bases left unmatched: 5. The V gene's germline CDR1 is SGHTA and CDR2 FQGTGA. CDR3 in amino acids: CASSFASGSSYNEQFF. Written as DNA, the CDR3 is TGTGCCAGCAGCTTCGCTAGCGGTAGCTCCTACAATGAGCAGTTCTTC.

The chain uses TRBV5-1 and TRBJ2-3, with TRBD2 matching over 8 bases. Germline assignment: CDR1 SGHRS and CDR2 YFSETQ. J was trimmed by 3 bases and V by 1 base; bases with no gene match: 7. The CDR3 runs to 16 residues. CDR3 nucleotide sequence: TGCGCCAGCAGCTTGTCACTAGGCGGGAGGACAGATACGCAGTATTTT. It translates to CASSLSLGGRTDTQYF.

This clone was picked up a small number of times. The rearrangement links TRBV11-2 to TRBJ2-5; D possibly corresponds to TRBD1 (5 bases). CDR1 and CDR2 (germline): SGHAT, FQNNGV. CDR3 length: 14 residues. V was trimmed by 0 bases and J by 5 bases, leaving 10 bases between them. CDR3 loop: CASSLDHRSETQYF. The CDR3 DNA is TGTGCCAGCAGCTTAGATCACAGGAGTGAGACCCAGTACTTC.

The rearrangement links TRBV29-1 to TRBJ2-7, with D possibly TRBD1 on 6 matching bases. There are 14 residues in the CDR3. Trimming stripped 2 bases from V and 6 bases from J, with 17 bases between. From germline, CDR1 is SQVTM and CDR2 ANQGSEA. The CDR3, as DNA: TGCAGCGTTGAATCGGACTCAGGGACAACCGAGCAGTACTTC. Residues: CSVESDSGTTEQYF.